These 4 T cell receptor beta chains were all obtained from the same sample, sequenced in a study of T cell responses to AZD1222 COVID-19 vaccine. This table comes from immunoSEQ multiplex PCR, and its TCRdb copy is limited to in-frame clones, with some not included. The sample holds about 160,000 clones, over 75% seen once. Sample: peripheral blood, taken on day 0 of AZD1222 vaccination. These receptors all come from an adult in good health.

This chain links TRBV5-1 with TRBJ1-1, with 11 bases lining up with TRBD1. CDR3 length: 15 amino acids. CDR1 is SGHRS, CDR2 YFSETQ, per germline. Germline trimming cut 4 bases from V and 4 bases from J; bases unmatched to any gene: 6. DNA for the CDR3: TGCGCCAGCAGCGGGACCGGGACAGGGGGCACTGAAGCTTTCTTT. Encoded protein: CASSGTGTGGTEAFF.

This chain uses TRBV2 with TRBJ1-1, with a possible D match to TRBD1 (5 bases). Trimming removed 5 bases from V and 3 bases from J, with 16 bases in between. CDR3 length: 15 amino acids. CDR1 SNHLY and CDR2 FYNNEI come from the germline V gene. The CDR3 protein is CASSRPVPGHTEAFF. The CDR3 bases are TGTGCCAGCAGTAGGCCGGTTCCGGGGCACACTGAAGCTTTCTTT.

This sequence joins TRBV6-5 and TRBJ2-7; D remains ambiguous. Trimming left V 6 bases short and J 7 bases short, with 10 bases between. Germline V lookup: CDR1 MNHEY, CDR2 SVGAGI. The CDR3 covers 11 residues. As DNA, the CDR3 is TGTGCCAGCAGAGTAAAGGGAGAGCAGTACTTC. It yields the protein CASRVKGEQYF.

The chain combines TRBV12-5 with TRBJ1-1; D gene unclear. Trimming removed 4 bases at V and 1 base at J, with 19 bases between. Germline CDR1 LGHNT, CDR2 FRNRAP. This CDR3 has 17 amino acids. CDR3 DNA sequence: TGTGCTAGTGGTTCGGTGAACCTGGTGGTACAGAACACTGAAGCTTTCTTT. It encodes CASGSVNLVVQNTEAFF.